This entry concerns a single T cell receptor beta chain. This sample is drawn from a study of STAT5B mutations in CD4+ large granular lymphocyte leukemia. Libraries were prepared by immunoSEQ multiplex PCR; TCRdb keeps only in-frame clonotypes and omits some of them. The sample yields fewer than 35,000 clones, around 88% seen once. What was sequenced was CD4+ T cells from blood buffy coats. This receptor was obtained from a human donor in good health.

CDR3 sequence (DNA): TGTGCCATCATCCCTCTCGAGACCAATAAAGAGACCCAGTACTTC. Protein product: CAIIPLETNKETQYF. The chain uses TRBV10-3 and TRBJ2-5; D is undetermined. This CDR3 contains 15 residues. The V end was cut by 7 bases, the J end by 3 bases, with 18 bases between. The germline V gene encodes CDR1 ENHRY and CDR2 SYGVKD.